These 12 T cell receptor beta chains share one sample of origin, sequenced in a study of control samples from healthy donors and cancer patients (dated by TCRdb to the early 2020s). Library creation used the immunoSEQ multiplex PCR assay. Here the immuneACCESS table is served through TCRdb, limited to in-frame sequences with V and J called. Missing clones are a known gap in these copies; in checked studies unresolved V genes cover under half, and the rest lacks a known reason. This sample holds 35,000 to 55,000 clones; roughly 90% were observed only once. The ten most abundant clones make up approximately 23% of the sample. The sequencing input was PBMCs. All receptors derive from a woman aged 40 to 49 with head and neck cancer.

V gene TRBV6-2 or TRBV6-3 combines with J gene TRBJ2-7; TRBD2 might be the D (5 bases). V lost 0 bases, J lost 3 bases, and 15 bases lay in between. Germline CDR1 reads MNHEY; CDR2 reads SVGEGT. The CDR3 spans 16 residues. The CDR3 reads CASSYSQVDSNYEQYF. CDR3 DNA: TGTGCCAGCAGTTACTCCCAGGTGGACTCGAACTACGAGCAGTACTTC.

V is TRBV5-1 and J is TRBJ2-5; TRBD2 is a possible D gene (6 bases). Deletions cut 6 bases from V and 4 bases from J, with 19 bases between. The CDR3 covers 15 residues. Looked up from germline, CDR1 is SGHRS and CDR2 is YFSETQ. The CDR3 nucleotides are TGCGCCAGCACCCCTAGAGCGGGCAATACAGAGACCCAGTACTTC. It translates to CASTPRAGNTETQYF. Based on the CDR3 plus reference TRBV5-1 and TRBJ2-5, the full variable domain is KAGVTQTPRYLIKTRGQQVTLSCSPISGHRSVSWYQQTPGQGLQFLFEYFSETQRNKGNFPGRFSGRQFSNSRSEMNVSTLELGDSALYLCASTPRAGNTETQYFGPGTRLLVL.

This clone has a single count. The gene calls are TRBV6-1 and TRBJ1-5, with D uncertain. CDR1 and CDR2 (germline): MNHNS, SASEGT. Trimming stripped 0 bases from V and 2 bases from J, with 11 bases between. CDR3 length equals 16 residues. The CDR3 is CASSEARASGNQPQHF. CDR3 nucleotides: TGTGCCAGCAGTGAAGCAAGGGCGTCGGGCAATCAGCCCCAGCATTTT.

CDR3 sequence (DNA): TGTGCCAGCAGCGGGGTCGCGGGCACCGGGGAGCTGTTTTTT. It yields the protein CASSGVAGTGELFF. V and J are TRBV6-6 and TRBJ2-2, with TRBD2 as a possible D gene (5 bases). Germline V gives CDR1 MNHNY, CDR2 SVGAGI (reference sequence). This CDR3 has 14 amino acids. Trimming shortened V by 6 bases and J by 4 bases, and 12 bases separated the two germline ends.

V gene TRBV5-1 combines with J gene TRBJ1-1; the match to TRBD1 covers 8 bases. CDR3 length equals 15 residues. The V and J ends lost 3 bases and 7 bases, in that order; junction bases with no gene match: 11. Germline CDR1 and CDR2: SGHRS and YFSETQ. The CDR3 loop is CASSSRTGSGGEAFF. DNA of the CDR3: TGCGCCAGCAGCTCTCGGACAGGGTCTGGCGGTGAAGCTTTCTTT. Using reference TRBV5-1 and TRBJ1-1 for the parts outside the CDR3, the full variable domain is KAGVTQTPRYLIKTRGQQVTLSCSPISGHRSVSWYQQTPGQGLQFLFEYFSETQRNKGNFPGRFSGRQFSNSRSEMNVSTLELGDSALYLCASSSRTGSGGEAFFGQGTRLTVV.

The chain is built from TRBV6-5 and TRBJ1-4, with 8 bases fitting TRBD1. CDR1 and CDR2 from the germline V gene are MNHEY and SVGAGI. This CDR3 has 15 amino acids. Losses at the gene ends were 5 bases for V and 8 bases for J; bases not matched to a gene: 10. The CDR3 spells CASSRPGTGVEKLFF. In DNA form, the CDR3 reads TGTGCCAGCAGTAGGCCCGGGACAGGCGTCGAAAAACTGTTTTTT.

This chain joins TRBV7-3 and TRBJ2-2, with TRBD1 matching 7 bases. CDR3 length: 16 amino acids. The germline V gene encodes CDR1 SGHTA and CDR2 FQGTGA. V shed 4 bases and J 5 bases; nucleotides not matched to a gene: 10. The CDR3 nucleotides are TGTGCCAGCAGCTCTTACATTGGGACAGAGACCGGGGAGCTGTTTTTT. Translated: CASSSYIGTETGELFF.

This clone appeared once. The gene calls are TRBV5-6 and TRBJ1-4; D unresolved. V was trimmed by 1 base and J by 7 bases, leaving 26 bases between them. Germline values: CDR1 SGHDT, CDR2 YYEEEE. The CDR3 has 19 residues. The CDR3 DNA reads as TGTGCCAGCAGCTTGACCCTATCGAGGGAGTCGGGTTTGGGTGAAAAACTGTTTTTT. Translating it yields CASSLTLSRESGLGEKLFF.

The V and J genes are TRBV14 and TRBJ1-2, with D possibly TRBD1 on 5 matching bases. From germline, CDR1 is SGHDN and CDR2 FVKESK. The CDR3 has 13 residues. Trimming removed 4 bases from V and 4 bases from J, with 10 bases in between. CDR3 nucleotides: TGTGCCAGCAGCCTAGGGGTCCTCTATGGCTACACCTTC. It codes for CASSLGVLYGYTF.

The chain carries TRBV28 and TRBJ2-7; 7 positions agree with TRBD1. This CDR3 is 13 amino acids long. Trimming took 5 bases from V and 5 from J; bases not matched to a gene: 6. Germline loops: CDR1 MDHEN, CDR2 SYDVKM. The CDR3 sequence is CASSPPDRDEQYF. The CDR3 DNA follows: TGTGCCAGCAGTCCCCCAGACAGGGACGAGCAGTACTTC.

This rearrangement joins TRBV27 to TRBJ1-5; no clear D gene. The CDR3 totals 13 residues. Looked up from germline, CDR1 is MNHEY and CDR2 is SMNVEV (reference sequence). Trimming cost V 5 bases and J 2 bases, with 7 bases left between them. The CDR3 is CASSPSGNQPQHF. The CDR3 bases are TGTGCCAGCAGTCCCTCCGGCAATCAGCCCCAGCATTTT.

The CDR3 DNA is TGTGCCAGCAGTTTCGGGACAGCCTCCTATAATTCACCCCTCCACTTT. Protein: CASSFGTASYNSPLHF. The chain uses TRBV27 and TRBJ1-6; TRBD1 matches 7 bases. CDR3 length: 16 residues. The V gene's germline CDR1 is MNHEY and CDR2 SMNVEV (reference sequence). Trimming cost V 3 bases and J 0 bases; bases outside gene matches: 2.